The 21 T cell receptor beta chains below come from one sample, sequenced in a study of yellow fever vaccine responses in identical twins. TCRdb re-analysed the RT-PCR reads in MiXCR, keeping a single row per CDR3 protein. Here the sample spans around 2,000 distinct CDR3 sequences, about 7.4% being singletons. The source was T cells from blood (PBMCs), unsorted or a sorted subset (not recorded which), collected roughly 2 years after vaccination. These receptors were obtained from a woman younger than 30 who received the yellow fever vaccine.

This clonotype occurred a few times. The rearrangement joins TRBV5-6 to TRBJ1-1, with no clear D. V lost 5 bases, J lost 3 bases, and 8 bases lay in between. The CDR3 is 12 residues long. The germline gives CDR1 SGHDT, CDR2 YYEEEE. CDR3 region: CASRMRDTEAFF. Here the CDR3 DNA reads TGTGCCAGCAGGATGAGGGACACTGAAGCTTTCTTT.

This clonotype was counted a few times. V is TRBV4-1 and J is TRBJ1-1; the match to TRBD1 covers 8 bases. Germline-derived CDR1 and CDR2 are MGHRA and YSYEKL. CDR3 length: 15 amino acids. V was clipped by 0 bases and J by 4 bases; unmatched bases: 4. The CDR3 region has the DNA TGCGCCAGCAGCCAAGAGGACAGGGCGCTCACTGAAGCTTTCTTT. As protein: CASSQEDRALTEAFF.

CDR3 coding DNA: TGTGCCAGCAGTTGGCGCACAGGGGGCGAGACCCAGTACTTC. Protein: CASSWRTGGETQYF. This chain uses TRBV28 with TRBJ2-5; 9 nucleotides agree with TRBD1. J was trimmed by 5 bases and V by 4 bases; bases with no gene match: 5. CDR1 is MDHEN and CDR2 is SYDVKM in the germline V gene. CDR3 length: 14 amino acids.

This chain connects TRBV11-1 to TRBJ2-2, with D possibly matching TRBD2 (6 bases). The CDR3 has 15 residues. Germline values: CDR1 SGHAT, CDR2 FQDESV (reference sequence). Trimming took 3 bases from V and 5 from J, leaving 13 bases between them. The CDR3 region has the DNA TGTGCCAGCAGCTTCGGACTATCGGGAACCGGGGAGCTGTTTTTT. Residues: CASSFGLSGTGELFF.

This clonotype appeared a few times. A read error may account for a junction end that differs from germline. DNA of the CDR3: TGTGCTAGCAGCTTAGGGCAGGGGGAGCTGTTTTTT. As protein: CASSLGQGELFF. The chain has TRBV7-7 and TRBJ2-2; no firm D call. Looked up from germline, CDR1 is SSHAT and CDR2 is FNYEAQ (reference sequence). The CDR3 sequence is 12 residues long.

This clonotype was counted between two and nine times. V gene TRBV6-1 combines with J gene TRBJ2-7; TRBD2 aligns across 9 bases. CDR1 is MNHNS, CDR2 SASEGT, per germline. Unmatched junction bases numbered 5, after V lost 5 bases and J lost 0 bases. The CDR3 length is 15 residues. CDR3 coding DNA: TGTGCCAGCAGTCAATTAGCGGGGGACTCCTACGAGCAGTACTTC. As protein: CASSQLAGDSYEQYF.

This clonotype was counted a few times. The chain carries TRBV11-2 and TRBJ2-7; D might be TRBD2 (6 bases). The CDR3 has 15 amino acids. V lost 5 bases, J lost 3 bases, and 17 bases lay in between. Germline CDR1 SGHAT, CDR2 FQNNGV. CDR3 nucleotide sequence: TGTGCCAGCAGCGCCAGTGGGGGGATACTCTACGAGCAGTACTTC. It codes for CASSASGGILYEQYF.

The V gene is TRBV2, the J gene TRBJ2-1; 9 nucleotides agree with TRBD2. Trimming at V came to 1 base and at J to 4 bases, leaving 5 bases not matched to a gene. In germline, CDR1 is SNHLY, CDR2 FYNNEI. CDR3 length: 16 residues. DNA for the CDR3: TGTGCCAGCAGTGAAGTAGCGGGAGAGCAATACAATGAGCAGTTCTTC. It encodes CASSEVAGEQYNEQFF. Combining the CDR3 with reference TRBV2 and TRBJ2-1 gives the whole variable domain EPEVTQTPSHQVTQMGQEVILRCVPISNHLYFYWYRQILGQKVEFLVSFYNNEISEKSEIFDDQFSVERPDGSNFTLKIRSTKLEDSAMYFCASSEVAGEQYNEQFFGPGTRLTVL.

The chain has TRBV6-5 and TRBJ2-1, with D hard to call. The CDR3 length is 13 residues. V gave up 1 base and J gave up 9 bases, with 10 bases separating them. CDR1 is MNHEY, CDR2 SVGAGI, per germline. The CDR3 region is CASSYLSETEQFF. The CDR3 DNA reads TGTGCCAGCAGTTACTTGTCGGAGACTGAGCAGTTCTTC.

The chain is built from TRBV24-1 and TRBJ1-2; D uncertain. Germline V CDR1 and CDR2: KGHDR, SFDVKD. The CDR3 is 14 amino acids. V dropped 7 bases and J dropped 2 bases, with 13 bases sitting between them. CDR3 protein: CATRGTGLNYGYTF. The DNA of the CDR3 is TGTGCCACCAGGGGCACCGGACTCAACTATGGCTACACCTTC.

In its sample, this clonotype is medium-sized. The J gene is TRBJ2-3, the V gene TRBV24-1; TRBD1 aligns across 8 bases. The CDR3 covers 16 residues. The germline CDR1 and CDR2 sequences are KGHDR and SFDVKD. With 3 bases clipped from V and 4 bases from J, the junction kept 8 bases outside the gene matches. The CDR3: CATSDGTGGRSDTQYF. As DNA, the CDR3 is TGTGCCACCAGTGATGGGACAGGCGGTAGGTCAGATACGCAGTATTTT.

In nucleotides, the CDR3 is TGCGCCAGCAGTGAGTCGGGGACAGGGGGCGACGAGCAGTACTTC. It is translated as CASSESGTGGDEQYF. This rearrangement joins TRBV10-1 to TRBJ2-7, with 12 positions matching TRBD1. The CDR3 contains 15 residues. The trim removed 0 bases at V and 5 bases at J, leaving 2 bases unmatched. Germline CDR1 WNHNN, CDR2 SYGVQD (reference sequence).

The V and J genes are TRBV6-1 and TRBJ2-1, with 10 nucleotides matching TRBD2. Germline V lookup: CDR1 MNHNS, CDR2 SASEGT. The CDR3 is 14 residues long. Trimming cost V 5 bases and J 9 bases; bases outside gene matches: 7. Written as DNA, the CDR3 is TGTGCCAGCAGTCCACTAATAGCGGGAGGTGAGCAGTTCTTC. It encodes CASSPLIAGGEQFF.

This clonotype is large by share. The V and J genes are TRBV6-2 or TRBV6-3 and TRBJ2-5; possible D gene TRBD1, 6 bases. CDR1 and CDR2 (germline): MNHEY, SVGEGT. The CDR3 has 15 amino acids. Trimming pared 2 bases from V and 2 bases from J, leaving 12 bases between. CDR3 nucleotide sequence: TGTGCCAGCAGTTACGCCGGGACACCACAAGAGACCCAGTACTTC. Translating it yields CASSYAGTPQETQYF.

This clonotype was seen more than once but under ten times. This sequence joins TRBV20-1 and TRBJ2-7; the D gene is possibly TRBD2 (6 bases). This CDR3 has 14 residues. The germline gives CDR1 DFQATT, CDR2 SNEGSKA (reference sequence). Trimming shortened V by 6 bases and J by 3 bases, and 18 bases separated the two germline ends. The DNA for the CDR3 is TGCAGTGCATCCCCTAGCGTTAGTAGCTACGAGCAGTACTTC. As protein: CSASPSVSSYEQYF.

This clonotype appeared a few times. The chain employs TRBV10-1 and TRBJ2-1; no definite D call. The germline V gene encodes CDR1 WNHNN and CDR2 SYGVQD (reference sequence). This CDR3 region has 10 residues. Between the trimmed V and J ends, which lost 7 bases and 2 bases, there was a span of 0 bases. In nucleotides, the CDR3 is TGCGCCAGCACCTACAATGAGCAGTTCTTC. Its translation: CASTYNEQFF.

This clonotype is medium-sized by share. The chain is built from TRBV10-3 and TRBJ1-1, with D possibly matching TRBD1 (5 bases). V was clipped by 0 bases and J by 4 bases, with 6 bases between them. Germline V gene sequence: CDR1 ENHRY, CDR2 SYGVKD. The length of the CDR3 is 13 residues. CDR3 sequence: CAISESGGTEAFF. The CDR3, as DNA: TGTGCCATCAGTGAGTCGGGGGGCACTGAAGCTTTCTTT.

The sample holds a few counts of this clonotype. The chain recombines TRBV4-1 with TRBJ2-3; no reliable D call. V shed 3 bases and J shed 0 bases, with 10 bases lying between them. The CDR3 is 15 amino acids. CDR1 MGHRA and CDR2 YSYEKL come from the germline V gene. CDR3 residues: CASSQGLSSTDTQYF. CDR3 bases: TGCGCCAGCAGCCAGGGATTATCTAGCACAGATACGCAGTATTTT.

This clonotype was seen a handful of times. The chain uses TRBV7-9 and TRBJ2-1; 9 nucleotides match TRBD1. The CDR3 is 15 amino acids. Trimming cost V 6 bases and J 6 bases; bases outside gene matches: 9. Per germline, CDR1 SEHNR and CDR2 FQNEAQ (reference sequence). In DNA, the CDR3 is TGTGCCAGCAGTTCCGGGACAGGGTTCTCCAATGAGCAGTTCTTC. Translation gives CASSSGTGFSNEQFF.

The CDR3 bases are TGCGCCAGCAGTAACTTAGCGGGAGGGCCTTACGAGCAGTACTTC. Its translation: CASSNLAGGPYEQYF. The genes are TRBV10-1 and TRBJ2-7; TRBD2 matches 11 bases. Looked up from germline, CDR1 is WNHNN and CDR2 is SYGVQD (reference sequence). CDR3 length equals 15 residues. Trimming removed 5 bases from V and 4 bases from J; junction bases left unmatched: 7.

V gene TRBV10-3 combines with J gene TRBJ2-5, with D maybe TRBD2 (6 bases). Germline V gene sequence: CDR1 ENHRY, CDR2 SYGVKD. V lost 6 bases and J 5 bases, leaving 13 bases between the germline ends. The CDR3 consists of 13 residues. In DNA, the CDR3 is TGTGCCATCAGGGACCGCGGAGGGGAGACCCAGTACTTC. Residues: CAIRDRGGETQYF.